These T cell receptor beta chains were read from a single sample in a study of cytomegalovirus exposure and HLA in healthy donors. TCRdb keeps only in-frame clones here, not all; method: immunoSEQ multiplex PCR. The data contain approximately 81,000 clones, 70% to 85% of them singletons. The sequencing input was PBMCs. These TCRs come from a woman between 45 and 65 years old in good health and CMV-seronegative. Each CDR3 is given without its conserved first and last residue. Some rows mark clone size as missing; the rest say once, few, many or name a class of expanded clone.

v_gene: TRBV10-1
j_gene: TRBJ2-2
abundance: NA
CDR3aa: ASSEASGRFGELF

v_gene: TRBV6-5
j_gene: TRBJ2-3
abundance: NA
CDR3aa: ASSPPGTDTQY

v_gene: TRBV9
j_gene: TRBJ1-1
abundance: NA
CDR3aa: ASSVGGQGSSEAF

v_gene: TRBV19
j_gene: TRBJ2-3
abundance: NA
CDR3aa: ASSIRGTRTDTQY

v_gene: TRBV10-3
j_gene: TRBJ2-7
abundance: NA
CDR3aa: AISESSGRGLNEQY

v_gene: TRBV2
j_gene: TRBJ1-5
abundance: NA
CDR3aa: ASSETGQPQH

v_gene: TRBV5-1
j_gene: TRBJ2-3
abundance: NA
CDR3aa: ASSLKISGTSTDTQY

v_gene: TRBV2
j_gene: TRBJ2-1
abundance: once
CDR3aa: ASSLQQGTSEQF

v_gene: TRBV21-1
j_gene: TRBJ1-4
abundance: NA
CDR3aa: ASSKLVAATNEKLF

v_gene: TRBV10-3
j_gene: TRBJ2-1
abundance: NA
CDR3aa: AIGRDRGTRAKPYYNEQF

v_gene: TRBV19
j_gene: TRBJ1-1
abundance: NA
CDR3aa: ASSRGAEAF

v_gene: TRBV9
j_gene: TRBJ2-7
abundance: NA
CDR3aa: ASSVRYNTYEQY

v_gene: TRBV5-1
j_gene: TRBJ2-5
abundance: NA
CDR3aa: ASSFSKGQGARETQY

v_gene: TRBV15
j_gene: TRBJ1-5
abundance: NA
CDR3aa: ATSRDGGAPSNQPQH

v_gene: TRBV9
j_gene: TRBJ2-7
abundance: NA
CDR3aa: ASSLNQNYYEQY

v_gene: TRBV4-1
j_gene: TRBJ1-1
abundance: NA
CDR3aa: ASSQGGGSEAF

v_gene: TRBV6-5
j_gene: TRBJ1-1
abundance: NA
CDR3aa: ASNPGQTMNTEAF

v_gene: TRBV2
j_gene: TRBJ2-2
abundance: NA
CDR3aa: ASTPGLAGTGELF

v_gene: TRBV7-2
j_gene: TRBJ2-5
abundance: NA
CDR3aa: ASSLERRETQY

v_gene: TRBV6-1
j_gene: TRBJ1-5
abundance: few
CDR3aa: ASSDRLKTNQPQH

v_gene: TRBV10-3
j_gene: TRBJ1-2
abundance: NA
CDR3aa: AISDYRAGYT

v_gene: TRBV5-1
j_gene: TRBJ2-5
abundance: once
CDR3aa: ASSISPRDSGETQY

v_gene: TRBV7-2
j_gene: TRBJ2-4
abundance: NA
CDR3aa: ASSPSARQDPNIQY

v_gene: TRBV7-9
j_gene: NA
abundance: few
CDR3aa: ASSSIGGRAWDVYEQY

v_gene: TRBV5-4
j_gene: TRBJ2-3
abundance: NA
CDR3aa: ASSSKKGDGTDTQY

v_gene: TRBV5-1
j_gene: TRBJ1-3
abundance: NA
CDR3aa: ASSLEAGPVNTIY

v_gene: TRBV5-6
j_gene: TRBJ2-3
abundance: few
CDR3aa: ASSLAGLGRGDTQY

v_gene: TRBV4-1
j_gene: TRBJ2-1
abundance: NA
CDR3aa: ASSLHWTSGDRSSYNEQF

v_gene: TRBV10-2
j_gene: TRBJ2-7
abundance: NA
CDR3aa: ASRTSRTYEQY

v_gene: TRBV5-5
j_gene: TRBJ2-3
abundance: few
CDR3aa: ASSSIAGLATDTQY

v_gene: TRBV6-5
j_gene: TRBJ1-1
abundance: once
CDR3aa: ASRENTEAF

v_gene: TRBV5-1
j_gene: TRBJ1-2
abundance: NA
CDR3aa: ASSFTSGQGVSGYT

v_gene: TRBV7-9
j_gene: TRBJ2-3
abundance: NA
CDR3aa: ASSPLWREGRDTQY

v_gene: TRBV5-4
j_gene: TRBJ2-3
abundance: NA
CDR3aa: ASSLMTSGVTDAQY

v_gene: TRBV6-5
j_gene: TRBJ2-7
abundance: NA
CDR3aa: ASSYSRTGGTEQY

v_gene: TRBV6-5
j_gene: TRBJ2-1
abundance: once
CDR3aa: ASSSRLAGSYNEQF

v_gene: TRBV14
j_gene: TRBJ2-1
abundance: NA
CDR3aa: ASSQNPASGKVSYNEQF

v_gene: TRBV7-9
j_gene: TRBJ1-3
abundance: NA
CDR3aa: ASSFPPSSGNTIY

v_gene: TRBV5-6
j_gene: TRBJ1-5
abundance: NA
CDR3aa: ASSLGRTGSNQPQH

v_gene: TRBV15
j_gene: TRBJ2-2
abundance: NA
CDR3aa: ATSRVGQGAGELF